What follows is one TCR beta chain and its context. The CDR3 consists of 15 residues. Germline V lookup: CDR1 ENHRY, CDR2 SYGVKD. Trimming shortened V by 3 bases and J by 6 bases, and 12 bases separated the two germline ends. Each CDR3 protein gets one entry after TCRdb re-called the RT-PCR reads with MiXCR. Here the sample spans hundreds of thousands of distinct CDR3 sequences, 12% to 15% being singletons. This receptor was identified in a female donor in good health, serving as a healthy control. Sequenced material: memory CD4+ T cells from blood. The chain is built from TRBV10-3 and TRBJ1-6; D gene unclear. This chain's CDR3 is CAISDFDGINSPLHF. CDR3 in DNA: TGTGCCATCAGTGACTTCGACGGAATTAATTCACCCCTCCACTTT.